This TCR beta chain is drawn from a study of T cells after yellow fever vaccination (dated by TCRdb to between 2018 and 2021). Broadly, across the study: Libraries from fractions with low cell numbers were prepared with the SMART-Seq v4 Ultra Low Input RNA kit. Two healthy male donors, one aged 18 to 30 and one aged 30 to 39 years, were included in the cohort. To track T-cell clones before and after primary and booster YFV17D yellow fever vaccination, bulk TCR alpha and beta repertoires were sequenced longitudinally. Blood was drawn at multiple timepoints before and after primary and secondary immunization, with bulk PBMC replicates and cell subsets isolated.

Points the paper makes about the study in general: A small share of clonotypes was detected in both CD4 and CD8 compartments, with the overlap likely arising from convergent recombination. After the booster, most clones that had expanded after primary vaccination were detected again (approximately 96% of CD4 and 70% to 90% of CD8), suggesting broad maintenance of memory. Because only a couple of donors were included in the study, the extent to which the findings can be generalized is limited. Because abundant contaminating clonotypes from the bulk population could be contained in FACS-sorted repertoires, computational filtering was required. Compared with the primary T-cell response, the secondary T-cell response was weaker but faster, peaking on day 5 rather than day 15.

Note on this clonotype: What antigen it recognizes has not been identified. Base qualities are not recorded, but no much larger clone differs from it by a single base.

CDR1 and CDR2, looked up from the germline V gene, are KGHSH and LQKENI. V is pared back by 3 bases and J by 4 bases, with 19 bases lying between the germline termini. From the cysteine up to the phenylalanine, the CDR3 has a length of 16 residues. Only the CDR3 DNA stays, 48 bases, in frame from base 1. TCR cDNA was synthesized by 5'RACE template switching, which introduced a universal primer site and unique molecular identifiers. cDNA synthesis was primed from both the TCR alpha and TCR beta constant segments. Library amplification involved two PCR steps, and the second step added sample barcodes and sequencing adapters. Sequencing of the libraries was done on either Illumina HiSeq 2500 (2x100 bp) or NovaSeq (2x150 bp). Turning to the authors' computational methods: MIGEC handled demultiplexing of reads and collapsing into UMI consensus sequences, while MiXCR performed V(D)J alignment. Vaccine-responding clonotypes were defined with edgeR using replicate PBMC samples, requiring FDR below 0.01 and a log2 fold change above 5 up to day 15. CD4 or CD8 identity was assigned to each bulk clonotype according to whether the clonotype was present at higher abundance in the sequenced CD4 repertoire or the sequenced CD8 repertoire. TCRdb applied fastp at Q25 and MiXCR to the public reads, then kept only in-frame beta chains. Each record represents a unique CDR3 protein, reported with the most common genes and DNA among its rows. The V and J calls follow TCRdb's processing rather than the paper's. In this sample the table shows 300,000 to 350,000 distinct CDR3 sequences, roughly 8.6% of which occur a single time. The ten biggest clones cover approximately 15% of the sample.

This specimen's treatment or condition label, interpreted: live attenuated yellow fever vaccine strain. At each blood-draw timepoint, two biological replicates of bulk PBMCs were collected. A standard Ficoll-Paque protocol was used to isolate PBMCs from peripheral blood. RNA was extracted with TriZol from bulk PBMCs, CD4 and CD8 fractions, and dextramer-positive and dextramer-negative fractions. The sequences come from PBMCs, collected about 41 days after the first yellow fever vaccination. The sequence links TRBV18 to TRBJ2-7, with a weak D call of TRBD2 (5 bases match). This sequence originates from a young man who received the YFV17D yellow fever vaccine. The sequenced DNA is TGTGCCAGCTCACCCGGACCGACCGCCTCGGGGTACGAGCAGTACTTC. Translation gives CASSPGPTASGYEQYF.